The rows below give T cell receptor beta chains drawn from one sample of a study of shared clonotypes between healthy human individuals. Sequenced by immunoSEQ multiplex PCR; TCRdb stores in-frame clones only, minus some. Among more than 2 million clones listed, about 93% were seen once. The sample taken for sequencing was naive CD8+ T cells from PBMCs. These receptors all come from a man aged 18 to 35 in good health. Some clones in this sample may be carry-over from other donors' samples. The CDR3 runs from the conserved cysteine through the conserved F or W. A D gene is named only where the DNA matches it firmly. Some rows have no size entry. The others give once, few or many, or a class for an expanded clone.

size: -; J: TRBJ2-7; D: -; V: TRBV29-1; CDR3: CSVEFRTYEQYF; DNA: TGCAGCGTTGAGTTCAGGACCTACGAGCAGTACTTC
size: -; J: TRBJ1-5; D: -; V: TRBV28; CDR3: CASSLIGSSNQPQHF; DNA: TGTGCCAGCAGTTTAATCGGGAGTAGCAATCAGCCCCAGCATTTT
size: once; J: TRBJ2-3; D: -; V: TRBV27; CDR3: CASSLGEGGTTDTQYF; DNA: TGTGCCAGCAGCCTGGGGGAAGGGGGGACGACAGATACGCAGTATTTT
size: -; J: TRBJ2-1; D: -; V: TRBV7-9; CDR3: CASSPPSGYNEQFF; DNA: TGTGCCAGCAGCCCACCCTCCGGATATAATGAGCAGTTCTTC
size: once; J: TRBJ2-1; D: -; V: TRBV6-6; CDR3: CASSYVANEQFF; DNA: TGTGCCAGCAGTTACGTAGCAAATGAGCAGTTCTTC
size: -; J: TRBJ2-7; D: -; V: TRBV4-1; CDR3: CASSHYPDTPQDYEQYF; DNA: TGCGCCAGCAGCCATTATCCGGACACCCCACAGGACTACGAGCAGTACTTC
size: once; J: TRBJ1-1; D: -; V: TRBV6-5; CDR3: CASSYGSGDTEAFF; DNA: TGTGCCAGCAGTTACGGGTCGGGGGACACTGAAGCTTTCTTT
size: -; J: TRBJ2-1; D: -; V: TRBV27; CDR3: CASRPGTGDNEQFF; DNA: TGTGCCAGCAGGCCTGGGACGGGGGATAATGAGCAGTTCTTC
size: -; J: TRBJ2-7; D: TRBD1; V: TRBV6-1; CDR3: CASSWTGVAEQYF; DNA: TGTGCCAGCAGTTGGACAGGGGTTGCCGAGCAGTACTTC
size: -; J: TRBJ2-3; D: -; V: TRBV9; CDR3: CASSANRVDTQYF; DNA: TGTGCCAGCAGCGCAAACAGGGTAGATACGCAGTATTTT
size: -; J: TRBJ2-7; D: TRBD1; V: TRBV6-6; CDR3: CASSYDGTGHYEQYF; DNA: TGTGCCAGCAGTTACGACGGGACAGGGCACTACGAGCAGTACTTC
size: -; J: TRBJ1-1; D: -; V: TRBV7-9; CDR3: CASSLAHGFPEAFF; DNA: TGTGCCAGCAGCTTAGCGCACGGTTTCCCTGAAGCTTTCTTT
size: -; J: TRBJ2-1; D: TRBD2; V: TRBV4-1; CDR3: CASSQVSREGPGNEQFF; DNA: TGCGCCAGCAGCCAAGTCTCGCGGGAGGGCCCCGGAAATGAGCAGTTCTTC
size: -; J: TRBJ1-4; D: -; V: TRBV9; CDR3: CASSGGFNEKLFF; DNA: TGTGCCAGCAGTGGGGGGTTTAATGAAAAACTGTTTTTT
size: -; J: TRBJ2-3; D: TRBD2; V: TRBV13; CDR3: CASSLAASGTSDTQYF; DNA: TGTGCCAGCAGCTTAGCGGCTAGCGGGACATCAGATACGCAGTATTTT
size: once; J: TRBJ2-7; D: TRBD2; V: TRBV5-4; CDR3: CASSLVGSGSGEQYF; DNA: TGTGCCAGCAGCTTAGTGGGTAGCGGGAGTGGCGAGCAGTACTTC
size: once; J: TRBJ2-3; D: TRBD2; V: TRBV7-3; CDR3: CASSPRGLAGTTDTQYF; DNA: TGTGCCAGCAGCCCTAGGGGGCTAGCGGGGACCACAGATACGCAGTATTTT
size: -; J: TRBJ2-7; D: TRBD2; V: TRBV5-5; CDR3: CASSLRLAGAFEQYF; DNA: TGTGCCAGCAGCTTGCGTCTAGCGGGAGCGTTCGAGCAGTACTTC
size: -; J: TRBJ2-1; D: TRBD2; V: TRBV2; CDR3: CASSEKRTSGRVGYEQFF; DNA: TGTGCCAGCAGTGAAAAGAGGACTAGCGGGAGGGTAGGGTATGAGCAGTTCTTC
size: -; J: TRBJ2-1; D: -; V: TRBV9; CDR3: CASSASRGEQFF; DNA: TGTGCCAGCAGCGCGAGTCGGGGTGAGCAGTTCTTC
size: -; J: TRBJ2-7; D: -; V: TRBV28; CDR3: CASSPTTDTYEQYF; DNA: TGTGCCAGCAGTCCTACGACAGATACCTACGAGCAGTACTTC
size: -; J: TRBJ2-3; D: -; V: TRBV27; CDR3: CASSLFGRADTQYF; DNA: TGTGCCAGCAGTTTATTTGGGCGTGCAGATACGCAGTATTTT
size: -; J: TRBJ1-5; D: -; V: TRBV21-1; CDR3: CASSKALSRGSNQPQHF; DNA: TGTGCCAGCAGCAAAGCGCTTTCCAGGGGGAGCAATCAGCCCCAGCATTTT
size: -; J: TRBJ1-2; D: TRBD1; V: TRBV9; CDR3: CASSVASDRGRDGHGYTF; DNA: TGTGCCAGCAGCGTAGCTTCGGACAGGGGGCGCGATGGCCATGGCTACACCTTC
size: -; J: TRBJ2-7; D: -; V: TRBV5-1; CDR3: CASSYSGRSYEQYF; DNA: TGCGCCAGCAGCTATTCAGGAAGGAGCTACGAGCAGTACTTC
size: once; J: TRBJ2-3; D: TRBD2; V: TRBV15; CDR3: CATGLSGSLNTQYF; DNA: TGTGCCACCGGACTGAGCGGGAGCTTGAATACGCAGTATTTT
size: once; J: TRBJ1-2; D: -; V: TRBV7-9; CDR3: CASREIVGGNYLNYGYTF; DNA: TGTGCCAGCAGGGAAATCGTGGGGGGGAACTATTTAAACTATGGCTACACCTTC
size: -; J: TRBJ1-4; D: -; V: TRBV2; CDR3: CASSAGRAPGANEKLFF; DNA: TGTGCCAGCAGTGCGGGACGGGCTCCGGGGGCTAATGAAAAACTGTTTTTT
size: -; J: TRBJ2-1; D: -; V: TRBV27; CDR3: CATAFRGDSYNEQFF; DNA: TGTGCCACCGCCTTTCGGGGAGACTCCTACAATGAGCAGTTCTTC
size: -; J: TRBJ2-5; D: -; V: TRBV15; CDR3: CATSRGGYQETQYF; DNA: TGTGCCACCAGCAGAGGGGGGTACCAAGAGACCCAGTACTTC
size: -; J: TRBJ1-2; D: -; V: TRBV30; CDR3: CAWSTDRNYGYTF; DNA: TGTGCCTGGAGTACAGACAGGAACTATGGCTACACCTTC
size: -; J: TRBJ2-7; D: -; V: TRBV27; CDR3: CASSPGRGYYEQYF; DNA: TGTGCCAGCAGCCCGGGACGGGGATACTACGAGCAGTACTTC
size: -; J: TRBJ2-5; D: -; V: TRBV7-9; CDR3: CASSNRDPGQVGETQYF; DNA: TGTGCCAGCAGCAACCGGGACCCCGGTCAGGTGGGCGAGACCCAGTACTTC
size: -; J: TRBJ2-3; D: -; V: TRBV7-9; CDR3: CASSLPRMGGASDTQYF; DNA: TGTGCCAGCAGCTTACCCCGGATGGGGGGCGCATCAGATACGCAGTATTTT
size: -; J: TRBJ2-5; D: -; V: TRBV6-1; CDR3: CASSEEGNVWSPDLVETQYF; DNA: TGTGCCAGCAGTGAAGAAGGGAACGTGTGGTCCCCCGATCTAGTAGAGACCCAGTACTTC
size: -; J: TRBJ2-1; D: -; V: TRBV7-8; CDR3: CASSPHPGGPSYNEQFF; DNA: TGTGCCAGCAGCCCTCACCCCGGGGGCCCCTCCTACAATGAGCAGTTCTTC
size: -; J: TRBJ1-2; D: -; V: TRBV7-2; CDR3: CASSPPTGRTVNYGYTF; DNA: TGTGCCAGCAGCCCACCTACGGGCCGGACGGTTAACTATGGCTACACCTTC
size: -; J: TRBJ2-1; D: -; V: TRBV6-5; CDR3: CASSSQGHEQFF; DNA: TGTGCCAGCAGTTCACAGGGCCATGAGCAGTTCTTC
size: -; J: TRBJ2-3; D: -; V: TRBV11-2; CDR3: CASSLSVFSTDTQYF; DNA: TGTGCCAGCAGCTTATCGGTATTTAGCACAGATACGCAGTATTTT
size: -; J: TRBJ1-1; D: -; V: TRBV15; CDR3: CATSRKTGDPPFF; DNA: TGTGCCACCAGCAGAAAAACCGGGGACCCCCCTTTCTTT
size: -; J: TRBJ2-7; D: TRBD1; V: TRBV28; CDR3: CASSLWGDSNYEQYF; DNA: TGTGCCAGCAGTTTATGGGGGGACAGCAACTACGAGCAGTACTTC
size: -; J: TRBJ2-3; D: TRBD2; V: TRBV5-4; CDR3: CASSVLRGDPVDTQYF; DNA: TGTGCCAGCAGCGTACTGCGGGGGGATCCCGTCGATACGCAGTATTTT
size: -; J: TRBJ2-6; D: TRBD1; V: TRBV19; CDR3: CASSIRTGTGGYSGANVLTF; DNA: TGTGCCAGTAGTATTAGAACCGGGACAGGGGGTTACTCTGGGGCCAACGTCCTGACTTTC
size: -; J: TRBJ2-1; D: -; V: TRBV5-4; CDR3: CASSFGMKGSYNEQFF; DNA: TGTGCCAGCAGCTTTGGGATGAAGGGGTCCTACAATGAGCAGTTCTTC
size: -; J: TRBJ2-1; D: -; V: TRBV10-1; CDR3: CASSEGAGNNEQFF; DNA: TGCGCCAGCAGTGAGGGAGCAGGGAACAATGAGCAGTTCTTC
size: -; J: TRBJ2-7; D: -; V: TRBV15; CDR3: CATSRVEDEQYF; DNA: TGTGCCACCAGCAGAGTCGAGGACGAGCAGTACTTC
size: -; J: TRBJ1-1; D: -; V: TRBV29-1; CDR3: CSVDPTRTEAFF; DNA: TGCAGCGTTGACCCGACGCGGACGGAAGCTTTCTTT
size: few; J: TRBJ1-2; D: -; V: TRBV29-1; CDR3: CSVSSSGSIYGYTF; DNA: TGCAGCGTTTCGAGTTCAGGGAGCATCTATGGCTACACCTTC
size: -; J: TRBJ2-1; D: TRBD1; V: TRBV28; CDR3: CASSFRGRKGNEQFF; DNA: TGTGCCAGCAGCTTCAGGGGGCGAAAGGGCAATGAGCAGTTCTTC
size: once; J: TRBJ2-1; D: TRBD2; V: TRBV9; CDR3: CASSVLAGPSYNEQFF; DNA: TGTGCCAGCAGCGTCTTAGCGGGGCCCTCCTACAATGAGCAGTTCTTC
size: -; J: TRBJ1-3; D: -; V: TRBV9; CDR3: CASSEKTGHSGNTIYF; DNA: TGTGCCAGCAGCGAAAAGACAGGACACTCTGGAAACACCATATATTTT
size: -; J: TRBJ2-1; D: TRBD2; V: TRBV5-4; CDR3: CASSRLAAGNEQFF; DNA: TGTGCCAGCAGTCGACTAGCGGCGGGGAATGAGCAGTTCTTC
size: few; J: TRBJ1-5; D: TRBD1; V: TRBV28; CDR3: CASSPWTGLGNQPQHF; DNA: TGTGCCAGCAGTCCATGGACAGGGCTCGGCAATCAGCCCCAGCATTTT
size: -; J: TRBJ2-5; D: TRBD2; V: TRBV5-6; CDR3: CASSPARLAGETQYF; DNA: TGTGCCAGCAGCCCAGCCCGCTTAGCGGGAGAGACCCAGTACTTC
size: -; J: TRBJ2-1; D: -; V: TRBV7-9; CDR3: CASSSRTLSYNEQFF; DNA: TGTGCCAGCAGCTCGAGGACCCTCTCCTACAATGAGCAGTTCTTC
size: -; J: TRBJ2-5; D: -; V: TRBV5-1; CDR3: CASSFPDNQATTLQETQYF; DNA: TGCGCCAGCAGCTTCCCGGACAATCAGGCGACGACCCTCCAAGAGACCCAGTACTTC
size: -; J: TRBJ2-7; D: -; V: TRBV6-6; CDR3: CASSYFPGEQYF; DNA: TGTGCCAGCAGTTATTTCCCGGGCGAGCAGTACTTC
size: -; J: TRBJ2-7; D: TRBD2; V: TRBV28; CDR3: CASTHRGGIHEQYF; DNA: TGTGCCAGCACCCATCGGGGGGGAATCCACGAGCAGTACTTC
size: -; J: TRBJ1-5; D: TRBD1; V: TRBV19; CDR3: CASMRPGQFNQPQHF; DNA: TGTGCCAGTATGAGACCGGGACAGTTCAATCAGCCCCAGCATTTT